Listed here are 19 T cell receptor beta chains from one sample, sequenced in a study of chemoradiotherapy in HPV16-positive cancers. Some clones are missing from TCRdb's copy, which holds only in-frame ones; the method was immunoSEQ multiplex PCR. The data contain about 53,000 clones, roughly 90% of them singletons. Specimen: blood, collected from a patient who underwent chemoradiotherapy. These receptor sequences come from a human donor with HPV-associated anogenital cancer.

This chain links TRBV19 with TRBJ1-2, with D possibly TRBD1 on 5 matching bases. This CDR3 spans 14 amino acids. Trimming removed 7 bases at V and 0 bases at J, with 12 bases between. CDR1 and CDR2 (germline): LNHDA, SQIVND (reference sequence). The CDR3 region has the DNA TGTGCCAGTACTCCCCAGGGCGCTAACTATGGCTACACCTTC. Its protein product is CASTPQGANYGYTF.

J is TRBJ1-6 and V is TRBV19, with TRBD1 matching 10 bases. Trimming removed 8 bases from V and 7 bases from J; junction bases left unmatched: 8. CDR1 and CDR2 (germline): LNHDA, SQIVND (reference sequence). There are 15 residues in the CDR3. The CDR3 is CASSRDRGTNSPLHF. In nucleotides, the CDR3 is TGTGCCAGTTCCCGGGACAGGGGCACCAATTCACCCCTCCACTTT.

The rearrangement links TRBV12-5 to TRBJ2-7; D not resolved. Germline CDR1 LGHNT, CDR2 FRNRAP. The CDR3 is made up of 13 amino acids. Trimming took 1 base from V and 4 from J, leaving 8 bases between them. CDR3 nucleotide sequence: TGTGCTAGTGGTTTGGAGAGGCAGTACGAGCAGTACTTC. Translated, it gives CASGLERQYEQYF.

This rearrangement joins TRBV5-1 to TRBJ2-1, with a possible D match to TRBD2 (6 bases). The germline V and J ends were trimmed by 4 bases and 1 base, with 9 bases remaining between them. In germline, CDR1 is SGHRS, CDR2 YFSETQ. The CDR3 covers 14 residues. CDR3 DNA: TGCGCCAGCAGCCTCGGGAGTTCCTACAATGAGCAGTTCTTC. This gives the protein CASSLGSSYNEQFF.

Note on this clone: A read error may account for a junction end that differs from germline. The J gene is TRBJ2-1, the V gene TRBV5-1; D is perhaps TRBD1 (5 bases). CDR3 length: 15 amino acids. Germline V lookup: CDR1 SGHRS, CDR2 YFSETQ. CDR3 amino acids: CASRILGQGYSEQFF. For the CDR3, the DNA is TGCGCCAGCAGAATTTTAGGCCAGGGATACAGTGAGCAGTTCTTC.

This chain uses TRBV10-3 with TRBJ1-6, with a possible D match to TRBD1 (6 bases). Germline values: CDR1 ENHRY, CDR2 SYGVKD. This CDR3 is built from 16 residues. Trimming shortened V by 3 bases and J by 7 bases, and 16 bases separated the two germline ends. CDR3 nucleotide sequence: TGTGCCATCAGTGAACAGGGTATGGGGAGGAATTCACCCCTCCACTTT. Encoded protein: CAISEQGMGRNSPLHF.

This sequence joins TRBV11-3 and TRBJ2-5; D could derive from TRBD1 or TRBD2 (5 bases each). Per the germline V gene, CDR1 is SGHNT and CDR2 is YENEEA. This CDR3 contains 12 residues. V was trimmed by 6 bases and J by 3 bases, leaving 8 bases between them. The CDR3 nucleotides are TGTGCCAGCAGGGGACCCGAAGAGACCCAGTACTTC. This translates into CASRGPEETQYF.

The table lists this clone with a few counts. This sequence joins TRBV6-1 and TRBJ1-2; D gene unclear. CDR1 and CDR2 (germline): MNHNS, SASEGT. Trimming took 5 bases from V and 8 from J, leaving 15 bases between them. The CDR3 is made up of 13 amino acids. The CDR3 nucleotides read TGTGCCAGCAGTATGCGAAGGGCAGACGGCTACACCTTC. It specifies CASSMRRADGYTF.

CDR3 bases: TGCGCCAGCAGCTTTGACGCCGATCCGGCCGGGGAGCTGTTTTTT. Protein: CASSFDADPAGELFF. The genes are TRBV5-1 and TRBJ2-2; no definite D call. Germline assignment: CDR1 SGHRS and CDR2 YFSETQ. The V gene lost 2 bases and the J gene lost 6 bases, with 14 bases spanning the gap. The CDR3 totals 15 residues.

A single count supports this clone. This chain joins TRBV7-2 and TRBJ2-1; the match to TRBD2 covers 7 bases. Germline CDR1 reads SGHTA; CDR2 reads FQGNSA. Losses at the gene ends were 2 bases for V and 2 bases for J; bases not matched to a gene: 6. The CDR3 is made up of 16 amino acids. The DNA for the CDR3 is TGTGCCAGCAGCTTATCAGCTAGCGGAACCTACAATGAGCAGTTCTTC. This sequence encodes CASSLSASGTYNEQFF.

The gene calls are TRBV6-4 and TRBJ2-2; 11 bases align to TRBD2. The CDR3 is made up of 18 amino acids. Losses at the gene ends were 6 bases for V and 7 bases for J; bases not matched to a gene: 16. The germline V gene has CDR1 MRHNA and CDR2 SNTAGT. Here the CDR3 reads CASSPTSGSSLGGGELFF. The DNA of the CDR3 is TGTGCCAGCAGCCCCACTAGCGGGAGCTCCCTCGGGGGCGGGGAGCTGTTTTTT.

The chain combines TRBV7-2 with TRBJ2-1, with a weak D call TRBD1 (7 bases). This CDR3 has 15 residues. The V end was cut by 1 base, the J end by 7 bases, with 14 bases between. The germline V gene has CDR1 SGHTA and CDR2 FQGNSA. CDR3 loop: CASSLGGRGENEQFF. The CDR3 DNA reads TGTGCCAGCAGCTTAGGGGGCAGGGGGGAAAATGAGCAGTTCTTC.

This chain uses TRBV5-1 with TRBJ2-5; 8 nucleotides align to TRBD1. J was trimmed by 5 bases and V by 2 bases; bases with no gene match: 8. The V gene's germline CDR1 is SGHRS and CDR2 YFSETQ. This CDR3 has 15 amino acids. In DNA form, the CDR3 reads TGCGCCAGCAGCTTCCTGGACAGGGTGATGGAGACCCAGTACTTC. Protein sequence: CASSFLDRVMETQYF.

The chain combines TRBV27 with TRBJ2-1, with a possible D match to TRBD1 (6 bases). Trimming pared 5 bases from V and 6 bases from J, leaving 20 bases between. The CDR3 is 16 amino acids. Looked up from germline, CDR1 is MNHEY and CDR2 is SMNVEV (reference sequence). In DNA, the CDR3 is TGTGCCAGCAGTCCCGTAGGGCAGGGGAGTTTCAATGAGCAGTTCTTC. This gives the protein CASSPVGQGSFNEQFF.

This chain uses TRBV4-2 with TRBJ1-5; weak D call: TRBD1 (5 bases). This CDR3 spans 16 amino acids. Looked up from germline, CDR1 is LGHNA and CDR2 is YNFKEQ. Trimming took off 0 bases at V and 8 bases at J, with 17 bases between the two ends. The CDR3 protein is CASSQDGAYGMEPQHF. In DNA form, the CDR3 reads TGTGCCAGCAGCCAAGATGGGGCTTATGGTATGGAGCCCCAGCATTTT.

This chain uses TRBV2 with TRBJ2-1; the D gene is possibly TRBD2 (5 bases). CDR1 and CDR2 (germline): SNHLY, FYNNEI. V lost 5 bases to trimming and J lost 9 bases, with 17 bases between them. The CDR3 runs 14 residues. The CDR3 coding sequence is TGTGCCAGCAGTCCCGAGCGGACTCCTCCTGAGCAGTTCTTC. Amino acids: CASSPERTPPEQFF.

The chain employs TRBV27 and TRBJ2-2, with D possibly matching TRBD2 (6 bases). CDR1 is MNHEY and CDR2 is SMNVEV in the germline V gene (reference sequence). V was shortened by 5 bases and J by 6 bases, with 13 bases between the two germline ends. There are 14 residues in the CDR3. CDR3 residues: CASSPSVVAGELFF. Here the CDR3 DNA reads TGTGCCAGCAGTCCTAGCGTGGTTGCCGGGGAGCTGTTTTTT.

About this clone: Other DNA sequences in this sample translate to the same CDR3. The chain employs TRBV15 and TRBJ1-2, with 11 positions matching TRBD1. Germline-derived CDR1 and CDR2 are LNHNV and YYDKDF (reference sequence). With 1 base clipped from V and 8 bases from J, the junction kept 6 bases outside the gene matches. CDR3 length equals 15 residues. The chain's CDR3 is CATSRGTDRGRGYTF. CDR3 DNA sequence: TGTGCCACCAGCAGAGGGACGGACAGGGGGCGCGGCTACACCTTC.

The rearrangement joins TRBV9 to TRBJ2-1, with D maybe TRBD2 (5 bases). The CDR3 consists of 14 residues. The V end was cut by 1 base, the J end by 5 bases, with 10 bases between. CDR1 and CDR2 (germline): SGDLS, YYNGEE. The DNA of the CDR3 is TGTGCCAGCAGCGTAACGGACTCTAACAATGAGCAGTTCTTC. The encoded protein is CASSVTDSNNEQFF.